A selection of T cell receptor beta chains follows, all from one sample in a study of blood T cell repertoires in COVID-19. The repertoire was sequenced with immunoSEQ multiplex PCR; TCRdb's copy has only in-frame clones and lacks some. The sample shows more than 200,000 clones, approximately 86% of them seen only once. Specimen: PBMCs or T cells enriched from blood (not recorded which). The receptors come from a woman aged 50 to 60 who had recovered from COVID-19. Both conserved end residues are part of each CDR3. D genes are given only for firm matches. Only part of the rows carry a size: once, few, many, or a class if the clone is expanded.

d_call,v_call,j_call,clone_size,cdr3_nt,cdr3_aa
.,TRBV9,TRBJ1-6,.,TGTGCCAGCAGCGCGAAAGCCGGGACATCAAATTCACCCCTCCACTTT,CASSAKAGTSNSPLHF
TRBD1,TRBV9,TRBJ1-3,.,TGTGCCAGCAGTTCGGGACAGGGTGGACTCTCTGGAAACACCATATATTTT,CASSSGQGGLSGNTIYF
.,TRBV5-6,TRBJ2-7,.,TGTGCCAGCAGCTTGGGGCGGGGGACACCACCCTACGAGCAGTACTTC,CASSLGRGTPPYEQYF
TRBD1,TRBV28,TRBJ2-5,.,TGTGCCAGCAGTTTACGACAGGGGAAAGAGACCCAGTACTTC,CASSLRQGKETQYF
TRBD2,TRBV4-1,TRBJ2-1,.,TGCGCCAGCAGCCAAGATGCGTCTAGCGGATACTACAATGAGCAGTTCTTC,CASSQDASSGYYNEQFF
.,TRBV4-1,TRBJ2-1,few,TGCGCCAGCAGCCAAGTTGGCGGGATAAACTACAATGAGCAGTTCTTC,CASSQVGGINYNEQFF
.,TRBV7-3,TRBJ2-7,few,TGTGCCAGCAGCTTGGCCTTGACAGGTTCCCACGAGCAGTACTTC,CASSLALTGSHEQYF
.,TRBV28,TRBJ2-3,once,TGTGCCAGCACACCGAGGGCTAGCGCGACAGATACGCAGTATTTT,CASTPRASATDTQYF
TRBD1,TRBV6-2/TRBV6-3,TRBJ1-5,.,TGTGCCAGCAGTTACGGGGACAGCCGCAATCAGCCCCAGCATTTT,CASSYGDSRNQPQHF
.,TRBV5-1,TRBJ2-3,.,TGCGCCAGCAGCTTCCAGGGCGCTAGGACAGATACGCAGTATTTT,CASSFQGARTDTQYF
TRBD2,TRBV28,TRBJ2-7,.,TGTGCCAGCACCGTGAGGGAGCGGGGGGGCTACGAGCAGTACTTC,CASTVRERGGYEQYF
TRBD1,TRBV24-1,TRBJ1-2,.,TGTGCCACCAGTGACCCAGGGGGCGACTATGGCTACACCTTC,CATSDPGGDYGYTF